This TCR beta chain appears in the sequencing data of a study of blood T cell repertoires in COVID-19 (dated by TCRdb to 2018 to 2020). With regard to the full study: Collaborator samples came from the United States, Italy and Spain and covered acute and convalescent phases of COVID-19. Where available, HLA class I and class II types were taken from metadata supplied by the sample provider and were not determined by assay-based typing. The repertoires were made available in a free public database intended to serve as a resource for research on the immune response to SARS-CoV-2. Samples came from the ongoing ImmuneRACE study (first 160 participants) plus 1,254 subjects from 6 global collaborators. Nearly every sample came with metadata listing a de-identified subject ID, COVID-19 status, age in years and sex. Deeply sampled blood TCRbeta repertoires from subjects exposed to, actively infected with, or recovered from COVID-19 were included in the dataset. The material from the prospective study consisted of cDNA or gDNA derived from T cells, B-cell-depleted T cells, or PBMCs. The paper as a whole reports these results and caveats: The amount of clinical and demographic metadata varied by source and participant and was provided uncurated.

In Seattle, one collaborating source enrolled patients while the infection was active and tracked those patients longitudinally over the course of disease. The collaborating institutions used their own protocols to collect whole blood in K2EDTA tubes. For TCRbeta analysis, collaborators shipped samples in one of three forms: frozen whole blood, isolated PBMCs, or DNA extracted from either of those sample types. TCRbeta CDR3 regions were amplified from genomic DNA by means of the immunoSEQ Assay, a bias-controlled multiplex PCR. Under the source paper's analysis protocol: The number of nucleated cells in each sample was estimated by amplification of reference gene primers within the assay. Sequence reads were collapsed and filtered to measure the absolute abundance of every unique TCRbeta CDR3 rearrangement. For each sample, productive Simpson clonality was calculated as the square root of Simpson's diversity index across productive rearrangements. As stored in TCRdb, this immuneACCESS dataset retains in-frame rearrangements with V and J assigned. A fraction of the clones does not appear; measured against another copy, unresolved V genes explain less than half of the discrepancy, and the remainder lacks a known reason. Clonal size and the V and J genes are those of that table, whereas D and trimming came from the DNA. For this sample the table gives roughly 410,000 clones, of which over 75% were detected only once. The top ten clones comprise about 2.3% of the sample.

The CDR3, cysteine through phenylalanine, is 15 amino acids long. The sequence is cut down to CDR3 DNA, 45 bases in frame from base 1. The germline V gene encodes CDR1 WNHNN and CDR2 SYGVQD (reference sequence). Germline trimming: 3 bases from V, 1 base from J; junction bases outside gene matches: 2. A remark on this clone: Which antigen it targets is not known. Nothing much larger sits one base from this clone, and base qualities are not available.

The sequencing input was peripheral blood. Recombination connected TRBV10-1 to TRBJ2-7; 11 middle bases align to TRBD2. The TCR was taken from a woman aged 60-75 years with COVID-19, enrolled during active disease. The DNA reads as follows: TGCGCCAGCAGTGAACGACTAGCGGGGTCCTACGAGCAGTACTTC. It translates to CASSERLAGSYEQYF.